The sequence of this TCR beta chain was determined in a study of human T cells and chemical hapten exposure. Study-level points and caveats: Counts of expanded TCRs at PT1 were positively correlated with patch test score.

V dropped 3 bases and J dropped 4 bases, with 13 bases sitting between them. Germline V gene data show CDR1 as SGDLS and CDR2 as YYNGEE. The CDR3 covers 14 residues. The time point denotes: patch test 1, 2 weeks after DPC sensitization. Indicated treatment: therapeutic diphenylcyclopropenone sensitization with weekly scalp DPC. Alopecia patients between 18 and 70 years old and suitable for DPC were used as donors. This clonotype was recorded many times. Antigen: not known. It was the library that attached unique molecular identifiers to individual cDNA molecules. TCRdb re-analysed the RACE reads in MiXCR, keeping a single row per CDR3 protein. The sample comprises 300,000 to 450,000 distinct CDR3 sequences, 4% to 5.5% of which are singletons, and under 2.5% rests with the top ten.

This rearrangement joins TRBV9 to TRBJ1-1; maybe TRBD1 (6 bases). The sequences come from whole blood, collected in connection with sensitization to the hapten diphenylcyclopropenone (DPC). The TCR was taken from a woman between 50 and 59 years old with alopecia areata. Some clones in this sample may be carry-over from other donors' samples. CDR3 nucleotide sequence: TGTGCCAGCAGCGAGGGGGGCGCGGGCACTGAAGCTTTCTTT. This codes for CASSEGGAGTEAFF.